This T cell receptor (beta chain) appears in the sequencing data of a study of blood T cell repertoires in COVID-19 (dated by TCRdb to the early 2020s). Regarding the study in general: Samples from collaborators originated in the United States, Italy and Spain and spanned both the acute and convalescent phases of COVID-19. Deeply sampled blood TCRbeta repertoires from subjects exposed to, actively infected with, or recovered from COVID-19 were included in the dataset. HLA class I and class II types, where available, came from metadata supplied by the sample provider rather than from assay-based typing. A freely available public database, intended as a resource for researchers studying the immune response to SARS-CoV-2, is where the repertoires were released. The sample metadata nearly always contained a de-identified subject ID, COVID-19 status, age in years and sex. The samples were drawn from two sources: the first 160 participants of the ongoing ImmuneRACE study, and fewer than 1,500 subjects contributed by 6 global collaborators. The prospective study material was composed of cDNA or gDNA derived from T cells, B-cell-depleted T cells, or PBMCs. Study-wide findings and limitations: How much clinical and demographic metadata was included differed by source and by participant, and the metadata was provided uncurated.

TCRbeta CDR3 regions were amplified from genomic DNA by means of the immunoSEQ Assay, a bias-controlled multiplex PCR. On the authors' methods: The number of nucleated cells in each sample was estimated from the amplification of reference gene primers within the assay. To quantify the absolute abundance of each unique TCRbeta CDR3 rearrangement, sequence reads were collapsed and filtered. For each sample, productive Simpson clonality was calculated as the square root of Simpson's diversity index across productive rearrangements. TCRdb re-hosts the immuneACCESS table, in-frame sequences only. Its copies lack some clones; in the studies checked, an unresolved V gene accounts for under half of them, and the cause for the rest is not known. For V, J and clone size, that table is used; D and trimming come from the DNA. The sample table records hundreds of thousands of clones; under 90% of these occur just once. The ten top clones hold nearly 4.5% of the sample.

As regards this clone: The specificity of this receptor is unknown. The record has no base qualities; no much larger clone is one base away.

Each collaborating institution followed its own protocols to collect whole blood in K2EDTA tubes. For TCRbeta analysis, collaborator samples were shipped as frozen whole blood, as isolated PBMCs, or as DNA extracted from either sample type. Looking up the germline V gene yields CDR1 SGDLS and CDR2 YYNGEE. V loses 2 bases, J loses 5 bases, and the germline ends lie 13 bases apart. From the cysteine through the phenylalanine, the CDR3 covers 15 amino acids. This entry keeps only the CDR3 DNA: 45 bases, framed from base 1. The receptor comes from a man aged 50-59 years with acute or convalescent COVID-19. The sample taken for sequencing was peripheral blood. This chain is built from TRBV9 and TRBJ2-2; a tentative D match to TRBD1 spans 6 bases. The CDR3 is CASSVGRGWTGELFF. In nucleotides, the sequence is TGTGCCAGCAGCGTTGGCAGGGGATGGACCGGGGAGCTGTTTTTT.